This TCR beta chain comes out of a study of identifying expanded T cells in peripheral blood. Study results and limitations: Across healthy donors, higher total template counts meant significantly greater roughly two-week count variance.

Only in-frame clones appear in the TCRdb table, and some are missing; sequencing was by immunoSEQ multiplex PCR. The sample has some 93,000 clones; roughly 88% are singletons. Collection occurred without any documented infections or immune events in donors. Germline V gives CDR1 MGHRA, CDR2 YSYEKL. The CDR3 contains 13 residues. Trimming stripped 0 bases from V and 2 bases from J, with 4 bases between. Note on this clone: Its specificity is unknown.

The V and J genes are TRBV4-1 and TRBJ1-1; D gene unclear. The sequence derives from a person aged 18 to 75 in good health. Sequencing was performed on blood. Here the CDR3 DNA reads TGCGCCAGCAGCCAAGACATAAACACTGAAGCTTTCTTT. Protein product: CASSQDINTEAFF.